Below, one TCR beta chain is given with its context. As handled by the study authors: Scientists estimated how many nucleated cells there were by amplifying reference gene primers. Here immunoSEQ multiplex PCR was the method, and the copy in TCRdb shows in-frame clones only, minus some. The V and J calls and clone size were taken over from that table, and D and trimming were inferred from the DNA. This sample carries 200,000 or so clones, 75% to 90% of them seen once, and the ten largest clones take approximately 5.3%. Germline values: CDR1 MNHNS, CDR2 SASEGT. The CDR3 spans 18 residues. With 2 bases clipped from V and 2 bases from J, the junction kept 8 bases outside the gene matches. The data belong to a study of blood T cell repertoires in COVID-19. Overall study: Collection of acute and convalescent COVID-19 samples took place in the United States, Italy and Spain. Nucleic acid was either cDNA or gDNA, and it came from T cells, B-cell-depleted T cells, or PBMCs.

The V gene is TRBV6-1, the J gene TRBJ2-6; 8 bases match TRBD1. This clonotype was sampled from a human donor in a cohort sampled during active COVID-19. The sequenced material came from peripheral blood. The CDR3 sequence is CASSELQGAVTGANVLTF. CDR3 bases: TGTGCCAGCAGTGAACTCCAGGGGGCTGTCACTGGGGCCAACGTCCTGACTTTC.